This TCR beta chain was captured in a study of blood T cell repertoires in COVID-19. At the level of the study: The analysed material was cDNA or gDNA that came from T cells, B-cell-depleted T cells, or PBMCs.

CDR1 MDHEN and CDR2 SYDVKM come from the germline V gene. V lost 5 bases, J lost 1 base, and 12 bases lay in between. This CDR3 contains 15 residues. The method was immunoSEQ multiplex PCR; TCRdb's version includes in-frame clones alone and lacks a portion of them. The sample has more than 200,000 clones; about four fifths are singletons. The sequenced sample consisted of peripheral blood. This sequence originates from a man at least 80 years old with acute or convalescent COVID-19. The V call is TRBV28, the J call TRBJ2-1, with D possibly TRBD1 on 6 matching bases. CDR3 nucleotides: TGTGCCAGCAGTGGCGACAGGCGATCCTACAATGAGCAGTTCTTC. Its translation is CASSGDRRSYNEQFF.